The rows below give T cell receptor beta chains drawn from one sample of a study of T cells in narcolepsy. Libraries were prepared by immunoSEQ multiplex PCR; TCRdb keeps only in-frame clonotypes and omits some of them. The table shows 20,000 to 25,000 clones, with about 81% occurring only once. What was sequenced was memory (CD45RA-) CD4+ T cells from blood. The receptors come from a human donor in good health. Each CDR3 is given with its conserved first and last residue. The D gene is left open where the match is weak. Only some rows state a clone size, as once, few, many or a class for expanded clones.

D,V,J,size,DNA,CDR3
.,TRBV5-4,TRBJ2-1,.,TGTGCCAGCAGTCATCAGGTTAGCTCCTACAATGAGCAGTTCTTC,CASSHQVSSYNEQFF
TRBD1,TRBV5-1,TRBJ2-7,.,TGCGCCAGCAGCCCGACGGGACAGGACTACGAGCAGTACTTC,CASSPTGQDYEQYF
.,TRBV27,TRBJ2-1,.,TGTGCCAGCAGTTTTGGGGCAGGGAAGGGGCGTAATGAGCAGTTCTTC,CASSFGAGKGRNEQFF
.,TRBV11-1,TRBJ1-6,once,TGTGCCAGCAGACCGGGGGGTGATTCTTCACCCCTCCACTTT,CASRPGGDSSPLHF
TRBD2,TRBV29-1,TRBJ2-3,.,TGCAGCGTGGATGGACTAGCGGCAGATACGCAGTATTTT,CSVDGLAADTQYF
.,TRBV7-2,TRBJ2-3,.,TGTGCCAGCAGCTTAGGGGCAGGTGCGGATACGCAGTATTTT,CASSLGAGADTQYF
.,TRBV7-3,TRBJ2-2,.,TGTGCCAGCAGCTTATCGCCCGGGGGGCCCGCGAACACCGGGGAGCTGTTTTTT,CASSLSPGGPANTGELFF
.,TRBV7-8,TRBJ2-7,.,TGTGCCAGCGCCGTCCAGGAATCGGTAAATAAGCAGTACTTC,CASAVQESVNKQYF
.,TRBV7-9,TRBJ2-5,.,TGTGCCAGCAGCTCGAAAGTTCCGGGGCCGAGACGAGAGACCCAGTACTTC,CASSSKVPGPRRETQYF
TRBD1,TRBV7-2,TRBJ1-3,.,TGTGCCAGCAGCCAGGGACAGACTGGAAACACCGTATATTTT,CASSQGQTGNTVYF
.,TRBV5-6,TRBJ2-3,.,TGTGCCAGCAGCTTGATTTGGAGGTCACCCGATACGCAGTATTTT,CASSLIWRSPDTQYF
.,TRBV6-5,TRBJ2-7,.,TGTGCCAGCAGTTACGACAGACTCTCCTACGAGCAGTACTTC,CASSYDRLSYEQYF
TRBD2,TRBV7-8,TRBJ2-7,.,TGTGCCAGCAGCTCTAAGCTAGCGGGGGGTTGGGGCGAGCAGTACTTC,CASSSKLAGGWGEQYF
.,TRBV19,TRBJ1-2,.,TGTGCCAGTACCCCGAGGGGCGCCTATGGCTACACCTTC,CASTPRGAYGYTF
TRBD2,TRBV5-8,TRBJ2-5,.,TGTGCCAGCAGCCCCACCGCTGGCGGGGGGGCCAATACCCAAGAGACCCAGTACTTC,CASSPTAGGGANTQETQYF
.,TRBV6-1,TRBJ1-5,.,TGTGCCAGCTCAGAGGTCTATAGCAATCAGCCCCAGCATTTT,CASSEVYSNQPQHF
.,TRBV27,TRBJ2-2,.,TGTGCCAGCAGTTTAGGAGGGGGCAGAAACACCGGGGAGCTGTTTTTT,CASSLGGGRNTGELFF
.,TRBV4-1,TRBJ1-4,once,TGCTCCAGCAGCCAGGGACGGCTATTAACTAATGAAAAACTGTTTTTT,CSSSQGRLLTNEKLFF
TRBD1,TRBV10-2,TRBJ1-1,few,TGCGCCAGCAGGGAAGATCGGACAGGGCCCATGAACACTGAAGCTTTCTTT,CASREDRTGPMNTEAFF
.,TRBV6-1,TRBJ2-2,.,TGTGCCAGCACCGGCATTCGACAGATCGACGGGGAGCTGTTTTTT,CASTGIRQIDGELFF
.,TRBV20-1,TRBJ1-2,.,TGCAGTGCTAAAGACAACTATGGCTACACCTTC,CSAKDNYGYTF
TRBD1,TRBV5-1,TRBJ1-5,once,TGCGCCAGCAGCCTAGGGACAGGGAGAGGGAAGGATCAGCCCCAGCATTTT,CASSLGTGRGKDQPQHF
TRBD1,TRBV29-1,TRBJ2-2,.,TGCAGCGTTGGGGTCGTGGGACAGGGGAAGCTGTTTTTT,CSVGVVGQGKLFF
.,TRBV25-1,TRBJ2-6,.,TGTGCCAGCAGTCGGGCAGGGTCCTACTCTGGGGCCAACGTCCTGACTTTC,CASSRAGSYSGANVLTF
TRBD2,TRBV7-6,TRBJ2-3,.,TGTGCCAGCAGCTTAGTTGCTAGCGGGGGGACGAGCACAGATACGCAGTATTTT,CASSLVASGGTSTDTQYF
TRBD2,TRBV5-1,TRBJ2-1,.,TGCGCCAGCAGCTTGGCCCGTATGACTAGCGGGGGCCTGACAACATCCTACAATGAGCAGTTCTTC,CASSLARMTSGGLTTSYNEQFF
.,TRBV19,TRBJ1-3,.,TGTGCCAGCCGCATAATGAACACCATATATTTT,CASRIMNTIYF